This T cell receptor (beta chain) came from a study of T cells after yellow fever vaccination. Whole-study findings and limits: Weaker in magnitude, the secondary response showed a faster peak on day 5 versus 15. Abundant contaminating clonotypes from the bulk population could appear in FACS-sorted repertoires. Post-booster samples contained most primary-vaccination clones (around 95% CD4, about 90% CD8).

V dropped 5 bases and J dropped 1 base, with 18 bases sitting between them. The germline gives CDR1 MGHDK, CDR2 SYGVNS. This CDR3 comprises 17 residues. Synthesis of TCR cDNA relied on 5'RACE template switching, which attached a universal primer site and UMIs. TCRdb itself ran the 5' RACE reads through MiXCR, one entry per CDR3 protein. The sample includes under 150,000 distinct CDR3 sequences, approximately 7.7% of them seen just once. This clonotype appeared many times. Its antigen is still unknown. The genes are TRBV25-1 and TRBJ2-1, with a possible D match to TRBD1 (5 bases). Specimen: CD4+ T cells sorted from PBMCs, collected 5 days after the yellow fever booster vaccination. The receptor was derived from a man aged 25 to 45 who received the YFV17D yellow fever vaccine. The CDR3 sequence is CASSPPRVDGSYNEQFF. CDR3 in DNA: TGTGCCAGCAGTCCTCCCAGGGTGGACGGTTCCTACAATGAGCAGTTCTTC.